This T cell receptor (beta chain) stems from a study of beta chain features in type 1 diabetes. Via the markers CD45RO/CCR7/CD25/CD127/CD95/CD27, stem cell-like memory, regulatory, central memory and naive CD4+ cells were sorted. Whole-study results and caveats: For Type 1 diabetes patients, all four CD4+ subsets carried TCRB CDR3s that were moderately but significantly shorter. VDJ junctions from patients with type 1 diabetes contained fewer insertions and more deletions. PCR might pick shorter templates more often, in the same way for patients and controls.

cDNA synthesis used the whole RNA isolate, giving expressed TCRB sequences. Produced via immunoSEQ multiplex PCR; TCRdb's table is partial and in-frame only. The sample contains under 450,000 clones, roughly 15% of which appear only once. The CDR3 length is 16 residues. V lost 6 bases to trimming and J lost 1 base; unmatched junction nucleotides: 9. This clone was counted many times. The antigen is undetermined. The chain uses TRBV23-1 and TRBJ2-4, with TRBD1 matching 7 bases. TRBV23-1 is assigned to the ORF class and has an uncertain function. The sequenced material came from naive CD4+ T cells from blood. The receptor was isolated from a woman aged 18-29 years in good health. The CDR3 coding sequence is TGCGCCAGCAGACCAATACAGGGGTCGGCCAAAAACATTCAGTACTTC. This codes for CASRPIQGSAKNIQYF.